This TCR beta chain was profiled in a study of Ad26.COV2.S vaccination and SARS-CoV-2 variants. The sample's treatment: some 20 received Ad26.COV2.S at low or high dose, single or two shots; five or six received placebo; per-sample allocation not given. Samples were taken on day 63 after the first vaccine or placebo injection. V was cut by 0 bases and J by 4 bases, with 9 bases left in between. CDR1 SNHLY and CDR2 FYNNEI come from the germline V gene. This CDR3 spans 15 amino acids. Data came from immunoSEQ multiplex PCR; TCRdb stores just in-frame clones and leaves some out. The sample gives about 320,000 clones, 85% of which show up once; about 2.1% is in the top ten.

V is TRBV2 and J is TRBJ1-4; D possibly corresponds to TRBD1 (5 bases). The specimen comprised peripheral blood, sampled in a trial of Ad26.COV2.S vaccine versus placebo. This clonotype was obtained from a person aged 18-60 years who received the Ad26.COV2.S COVID-19 vaccine or a placebo. CDR3: CASSEAGGFNEKLFF. CDR3 bases: TGTGCCAGCAGTGAAGCGGGGGGATTTAATGAAAAACTGTTTTTT.